This paragraph reports one TCR beta chain. This clonotype was seen at least ten times. Which antigen it targets is not known. No quality values exist for individual bases; no much larger clone is one base distant. The sample belongs to a study of T cells in Graves' hyperthyroidism and ophthalmopathy (dated by TCRdb to the late 2010s). Describing the broader study: Peripheral blood was collected at initial diagnosis, before any treatment. The paper reports TCR Vbeta CDR3 sequencing of fewer than 150 peripheral blood samples: 40 or so ophthalmopathy, fewer than 80 hyperthyroidism and around 17 progressor patients. Following sampling, methimazole starting at 30 mg daily was given to hyperthyroidism patients, and high-dose intravenous methylprednisolone was given to ophthalmopathy patients. TCR V-J signatures able to tell the groups apart were searched for in a discovery cohort of 100 patients, of whom over 40 had Graves' ophthalmopathy and roughly 59 had stable Graves' hyperthyroidism. In addition, the study compared T-cell repertoires in thyroid tissue and in blood from about 6 Graves' hyperthyroidism patients. For training and testing, the 100 or so patients in the discovery cohort were randomly divided in a 7:3 ratio. Whether ophthalmopathy could be predicted prospectively was tested in an independent validation cohort made up of about 18 hyperthyroidism patients plus 17 patients who later progressed to ophthalmopathy. The full study reports these points: In validation, progression to ophthalmopathy was predicted by the model with 65% to 71% sensitivity and roughly 72% specificity, a median of about 6.4 months before onset. Sample size was not statistically predetermined, and investigators were not blinded to group allocation. Most expanded thyroid clonotypes (frequency above 0.001) were also detected in blood, suggesting blood repertoires may reflect thyroid immune responses. A model built on a 13 V-J signature distinguished ophthalmopathy from stable hyperthyroidism, reaching approximately 89% sensitivity and under 84% specificity in cross-validation and 80%/75% in testing.

A patient counted as having stable Graves' hyperthyroidism if no progression to ophthalmopathy occurred over 18 months of follow-up. Hyperthyroidism patients were aged 18 to 65 years and newly diagnosed, with disease duration of less than 2 months. Patients with uncontrolled infections, other autoimmune diseases, pregnancy or lactation were excluded. Clinical symptoms, serum thyroxine and TRAb, thyroid ultrasound, and orbital computed tomography formed the basis for the diagnoses. PBMCs were isolated from about 10 ml of fresh peripheral blood by Ficoll-Paque density gradient centrifugation. Total RNA was extracted with Trizol reagent, and quality was checked on an Agilent 2100 Bioanalyzer. The TCR beta CDR3 regions were amplified from the RNA transcripts. For the first round of RT-PCR on the TCR CDR3, the HTBI primer set was used together with the Qiagen OneStep RT-PCR kit. A second multiplex PCR round built the libraries, followed by size selection and purification. Paired-end sequencing of the libraries was performed with 100 bp reads on an Illumina HiSeq2000. As for how the authors treated the data: SOAPnuke was used to process the raw data, throwing out any read that contained adapters or uncalled bases, had a mean Phred below 15, or lacked an exact constant-primer or identifier match. High-quality paired reads were merged with COPE v1.2.5, and unique nucleotide sequences were defined as clonotypes. MiTCR v1.1 was used to align clonotypes to the IMGT TRBV, TRBD and TRBJ reference segments. Only V-J combinations with frequency above 0.0001, covering 99% to 99.2% of repertoires, were analysed. The TCS score was defined as the ratio of F50 (clonal expansion) to E x V (chaos), calculated using BLOSUM62-based TCRdist between CDR3 peptides within each V-J. Welch's t-statistics and random forest reduced 500 to 650 V-J features to 10 to 15, which were used in a naive Bayes classifier (R e1071). TCRdb reworked the public reads: Q25 trimming with fastp, MiXCR clone assembly, productive beta chains retained. Every entry covers one CDR3 protein and lists the most common genes and DNA from its rows. The V and J calls reflect TCRdb's pipeline rather than the authors' work. The sample table shows roughly 330,000 distinct CDR3 sequences, and 16% are seen once. Roughly 31% of the sample comes from the top ten.

The CDR3 runs 14 amino acids, cysteine and phenylalanine included. The only DNA kept is the CDR3, 42 bases in frame from the first base. V ends up 6 bases short and J 2 bases short, with an unmatched junction base count of 6. Sequenced input: blood. This clonotype was obtained from a man aged 30-40 years with Graves' hyperthyroidism. The sequence joins TRBV12-3 or TRBV12-4 to TRBJ2-5; TRBD2 matches 7 bases in the middle. The DNA sequence follows: TGTGCCAGCAGGTCAAGTAGCGGGCAAGAGACCCAGTACTTC. Its protein reads: CASRSSSGQETQYF.